This passage covers 10 T cell receptor beta chains from one sample sequenced in a study of T cell changes during pregnancy in multiple sclerosis. Data came from immunoSEQ multiplex PCR; TCRdb stores just in-frame clones and leaves some out. The table has approximately 88,000 clones, roughly 96% seen once. The specimen was peripheral blood, collected in the second trimester of pregnancy. The receptor set was obtained from a female donor with multiple sclerosis, enrolled in a pregnancy study.

This clone was recorded only once. The chain carries TRBV27 and TRBJ2-1, with TRBD2 matching over 7 bases. CDR1 is MNHEY, CDR2 SMNVEV, per germline (reference sequence). This CDR3 is 16 amino acids long. V lost 6 bases to trimming and J lost 0 bases; unmatched junction nucleotides: 8. The CDR3 DNA reads TGTGCCAGCAGACCCCTCTCGGGGGGCTCCTACAATGAGCAGTTCTTC. This gives the protein CASRPLSGGSYNEQFF.

This chain's CDR3 is CASSGPLKGTEAFF. CDR3 coding DNA: TGCGCCAGCAGCGGGCCATTGAAGGGGACTGAAGCTTTCTTT. The chain links TRBV4-1 to TRBJ1-1; D might be TRBD1 (5 bases). V shed 5 bases and J shed 5 bases, with 15 bases lying between them. The germline V gene has CDR1 MGHRA and CDR2 YSYEKL. This CDR3 has 14 amino acids.

As to this clone: No DNA is shown, since the ends of the CDR3 on it are uncertain; the CDR3 is the one TCRdb lists. The genes are TRBV6-5 and TRBJ2-7; the DNA was not compared with TRBD1, the D call given in the table. The length of the CDR3 is 12 amino acids, counting both ends. Germline-derived CDR1 and CDR2 are MNHEY and SVGAGI. CDR3 loop: CASSVAGGAEYF.

The chain uses TRBV9 and TRBJ1-3, with D unclear. Germline V gene data show CDR1 as SGDLS and CDR2 as YYNGEE. The CDR3 extends over 13 amino acids. V lost 4 bases to trimming and J lost 0 bases, with 5 bases between them. In DNA form, the CDR3 reads TGTGCCAGCAGCCCAATCTCTGGAAACACCATATATTTT. Its translation: CASSPISGNTIYF.

The chain joins TRBV18 to TRBJ2-3; 9 bases agree with TRBD2. The CDR3 has 15 residues. With V trimmed by 3 bases and J by 1 base, 2 bases remained unmatched. The germline gives CDR1 KGHSH, CDR2 LQKENI. The CDR3 region is CASSPSGSGTDTQYF. DNA of the CDR3: TGTGCCAGCTCACCTAGCGGGAGTGGCACAGATACGCAGTATTTT.

The rearrangement links TRBV7-6 to TRBJ2-3; TRBD2 agrees at 11 bases. The CDR3 sequence is 18 residues long. V shed 5 bases, J shed 3 bases, and the junction held 13 bases outside the gene matches. Germline V gene data show CDR1 as SGHVS and CDR2 as FNYEAQ. The chain's CDR3 is CASSTRLAGPQVTDTQYF. Here the CDR3 DNA reads TGTGCCAGCAGCACCCGACTAGCGGGACCCCAGGTGACAGATACGCAGTATTTT.

This sequence joins TRBV9 and TRBJ2-3; 7 bases are a match to TRBD2. This CDR3 comprises 17 residues. Germline CDR1 is SGDLS and CDR2 is YYNGEE. J lost 2 bases, V lost 0 bases, and 9 bases had no gene match. The CDR3 loop reads CASSVEVGGRNTDTQYF. The CDR3 DNA reads as TGTGCCAGCAGCGTAGAGGTGGGAGGGCGAAACACAGATACGCAGTATTTT.

This clone was counted a single time. The chain couples TRBV28 to TRBJ2-3; TRBD1 matches at 7 bases. Losses at the gene ends were 7 bases for V and 1 base for J; bases not matched to a gene: 5. Germline V gives CDR1 MDHEN, CDR2 SYDVKM. CDR3 length: 14 amino acids. The CDR3 DNA follows: TGTGCCAGCAAAAGAGACAGGGGCACAGATACGCAGTATTTT. Amino acids: CASKRDRGTDTQYF.

The J gene is TRBJ2-2, the V gene TRBV7-3; 10 nucleotides line up with TRBD2. The CDR3 loop spans 16 amino acids. Germline assignment: CDR1 SGHTA and CDR2 FQGTGA. V gave up 2 bases and J gave up 3 bases; unmatched junction bases: 3. The CDR3 loop is CASSLVAGGYTGELFF. The CDR3 nucleotides are TGTGCCAGCAGCTTAGTAGCGGGAGGCTACACCGGGGAGCTGTTTTTT.

This sequence joins TRBV29-1 and TRBJ2-1; D perhaps matches TRBD2 (7 bases). Looked up from germline, CDR1 is SQVTM and CDR2 is ANQGSEA. This CDR3 spans 11 amino acids. Trimming pared 1 base from V and 15 bases from J, leaving 13 bases between. The CDR3 loop reads CSVEVGGPSFF. The CDR3 DNA reads as TGCAGCGTTGAAGTCGGGGGGCCTTCGTTCTTC.